This T cell receptor beta chain was found in a study of CD8+ T cells in alopecia areata. Findings of the study overall: Lesional scalp exceeded normal scalp in clonality, especially in alopecia totalis/universalis. Scalp clonality decreased significantly with tofacitinib, and so did expanded CD8+ clones among the top 100. Under tofacitinib, numerous expanded lesional clonotypes remained detectable in scalp and blood.

This clone has just a few counts. Antigen specificity is unknown. Treatment noted: oral pan-JAK inhibitor, 5-10 mg twice daily. Extracted RNA was reverse transcribed into cDNA, the sequencing template. TCRdb keeps only in-frame clones here, not all; method: immunoSEQ multiplex PCR. The sample yields 110,000 or so clones, roughly 60% seen once. Sequences were derived from CD8+ T cells sorted from blood, sampled at week 4, from a patient treated with tofacitinib. The receptor was isolated from a human donor with alopecia areata.

The CDR3 region is CSVEAGLAGSSYEQYF. The DNA for the CDR3 is TGCAGCGTTGAAGCGGGACTAGCAGGGAGCTCCTACGAGCAGTACTTC. The genes are TRBV29-1 and TRBJ2-7; 9 bases align to TRBD2. This CDR3 contains 16 residues. Looked up from germline, CDR1 is SQVTM and CDR2 is ANQGSEA. With 1 base clipped from V and 0 bases from J, the junction kept 7 bases outside the gene matches.